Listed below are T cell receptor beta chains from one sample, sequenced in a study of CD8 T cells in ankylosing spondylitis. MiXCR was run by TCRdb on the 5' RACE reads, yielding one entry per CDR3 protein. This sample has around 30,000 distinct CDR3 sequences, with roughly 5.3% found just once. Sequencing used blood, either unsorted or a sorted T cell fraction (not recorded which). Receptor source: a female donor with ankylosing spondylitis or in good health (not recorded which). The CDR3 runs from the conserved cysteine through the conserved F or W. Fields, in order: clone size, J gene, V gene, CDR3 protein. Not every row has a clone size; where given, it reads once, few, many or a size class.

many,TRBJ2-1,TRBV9,CASSVGLAGSSYNEQFF
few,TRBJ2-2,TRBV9,CASSVAGVTGELFF
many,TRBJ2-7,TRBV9,CASSTGTSSYEQYF
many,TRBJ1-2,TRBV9,CASSRSGYGYTF
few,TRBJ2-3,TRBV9,CASSVSGVTDTQYF
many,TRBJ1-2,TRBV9,CASSAQGQIGYTF
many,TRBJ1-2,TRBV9,CASSVRTGSSYGYTF
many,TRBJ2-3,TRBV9,CASSAPRNTQYF
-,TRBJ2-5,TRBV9,CASSVGLVGETQYF
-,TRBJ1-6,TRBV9,CASSPQTSNSPLHF
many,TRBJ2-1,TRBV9,CASSVGPSDRAKVGNEQFF
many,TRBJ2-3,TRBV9,CASSDGDEATQYF
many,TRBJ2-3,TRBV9,CASSVDLAGGPAGTDTQYF
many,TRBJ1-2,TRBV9,CASSDRTVYGYTF
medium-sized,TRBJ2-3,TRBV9,CASSARGQPTDTQYF
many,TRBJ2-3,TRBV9,CASGPGQGKDTQYF
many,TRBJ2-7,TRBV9,CASSVSAGAQSSYEQYF
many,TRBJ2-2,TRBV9,CASSLDPNTGELFF
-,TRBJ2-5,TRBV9,CASSVEGREGETQYF
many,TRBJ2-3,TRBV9,CASSVRGTPSTDTQYF
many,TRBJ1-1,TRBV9,CASSVGPEVAEAFF
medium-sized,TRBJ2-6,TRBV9,CASSERQGPGANVLTF
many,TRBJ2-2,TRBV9,CASSAYTGELFF
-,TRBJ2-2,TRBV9,CASSQGQFTGELFF
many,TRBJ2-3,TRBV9,CASGGLGRTDTQYF
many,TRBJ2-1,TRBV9,CASGREGYNEQFF
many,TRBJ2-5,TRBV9,CASGGETQYF
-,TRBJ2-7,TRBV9,CASSVAPRAGYEQYF
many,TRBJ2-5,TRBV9,CASSPTPGAGEETQYF
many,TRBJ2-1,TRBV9,CASSVVGDEQFF
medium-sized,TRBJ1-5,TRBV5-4,CASSLGGSRGSNQPQHF
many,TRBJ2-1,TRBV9,CASSVIPSGGPHEQFF
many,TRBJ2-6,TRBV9,CASSSRQKGLPSGANVLTF
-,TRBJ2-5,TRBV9,CASSISSQETQYF
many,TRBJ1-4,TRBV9,CASSAGARVQEKLFF
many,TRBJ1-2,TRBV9,CASSVDDGYGYTF
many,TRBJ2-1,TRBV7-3,CASSLDGVQREDQYEQFF
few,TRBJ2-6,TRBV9,CASRREGTGANVLTF
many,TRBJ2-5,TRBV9,CASSPGHGWETQYF
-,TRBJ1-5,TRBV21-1,CASSKQGSGNQPQHF
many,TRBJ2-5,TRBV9,CASSPRTGKETQYF
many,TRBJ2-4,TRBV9,CASSSEGGREGIQYF
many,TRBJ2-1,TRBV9,CASSVVSALQDEQFF
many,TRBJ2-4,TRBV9,CASSLAGWGIQYF
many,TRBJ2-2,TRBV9,CASSGTSLNTGELFF
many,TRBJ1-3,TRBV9,CASSVDHTSGNTIYF
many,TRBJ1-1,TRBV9,CASSTPEPEAFF
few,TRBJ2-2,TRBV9,CASSPGRGNTGELFF
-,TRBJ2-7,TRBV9,CASSAGDRAYEQYF
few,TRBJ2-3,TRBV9,CASSVDFDTQYF
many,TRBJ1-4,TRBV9,CASSVGPDNEKLFF
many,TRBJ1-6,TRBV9,CASSGGTASSYNSPLHF
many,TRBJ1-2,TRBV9,CASSPPGSYGYTF
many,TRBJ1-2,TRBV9,CASSVGGQGAGYGYTF
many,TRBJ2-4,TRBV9,CASSGGQNIQYF
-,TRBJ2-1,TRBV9,CASSLLGGGNSYNEQFF
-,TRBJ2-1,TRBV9,CASSVGAPWQGIGLLYNEQFF
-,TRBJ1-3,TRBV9,CASSVGGPSLSGNTIYF
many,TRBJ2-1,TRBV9,CASSVVGTGLTNEQFF